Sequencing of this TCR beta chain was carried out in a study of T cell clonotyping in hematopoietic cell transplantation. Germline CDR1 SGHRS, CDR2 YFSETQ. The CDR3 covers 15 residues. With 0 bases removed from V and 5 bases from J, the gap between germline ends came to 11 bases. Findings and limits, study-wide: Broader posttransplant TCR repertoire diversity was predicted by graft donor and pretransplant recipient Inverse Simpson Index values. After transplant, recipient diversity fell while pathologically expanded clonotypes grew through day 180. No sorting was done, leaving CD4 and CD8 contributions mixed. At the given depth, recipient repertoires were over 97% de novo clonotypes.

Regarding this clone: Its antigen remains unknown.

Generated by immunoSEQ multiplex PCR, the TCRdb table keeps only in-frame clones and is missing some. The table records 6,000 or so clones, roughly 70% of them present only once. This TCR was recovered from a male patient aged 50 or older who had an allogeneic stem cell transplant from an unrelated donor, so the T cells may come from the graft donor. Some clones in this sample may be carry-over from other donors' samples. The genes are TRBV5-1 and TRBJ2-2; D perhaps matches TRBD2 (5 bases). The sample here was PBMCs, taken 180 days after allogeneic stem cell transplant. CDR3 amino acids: CASSLVAGGTGELFF. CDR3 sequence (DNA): TGCGCCAGCAGCTTGGTCGCAGGAGGAACCGGGGAGCTGTTTTTT.